This T cell receptor (beta chain) is drawn from a study of PD-L1 blockade in urothelial cancer. Study information: Blood drawn 3 weeks (second dose) and 6 weeks after treatment start was analyzed. Blood yielded a median of around 150,000 T cells per sample. Points from the study as a whole: Below-median pretreatment blood TCR clonality predicted better survival. Durable benefit accompanied greater 3-week expansion of tumor-associated blood clones.

Regarding time point: peripheral blood 6 weeks after treatment start. Sequencing was performed with immunoSEQ multiplex PCR; in TCRdb, only in-frame clones are kept and a portion is missing. The repertoire holds about 36,000 clones, with 75% to 90% as singletons. This CDR3 region has 15 residues. V dropped 4 bases and J dropped 4; count of bases not matched to a gene: 8. Germline-derived CDR1 and CDR2 are SGHRS and YFSETQ. Of note for this clone: The antigen is unknown.

The sequence derives from a man aged 40-49 years with urothelial cancer. The starting material was PBMCs, obtained around atezolizumab (anti-PD-L1) treatment. This chain uses TRBV5-1 with TRBJ1-5; 7 bases match TRBD1. The chain's CDR3 is CASSTTGSPNQPQHF. DNA for the CDR3: TGCGCCAGCAGCACGACAGGGTCTCCGAATCAGCCCCAGCATTTT.